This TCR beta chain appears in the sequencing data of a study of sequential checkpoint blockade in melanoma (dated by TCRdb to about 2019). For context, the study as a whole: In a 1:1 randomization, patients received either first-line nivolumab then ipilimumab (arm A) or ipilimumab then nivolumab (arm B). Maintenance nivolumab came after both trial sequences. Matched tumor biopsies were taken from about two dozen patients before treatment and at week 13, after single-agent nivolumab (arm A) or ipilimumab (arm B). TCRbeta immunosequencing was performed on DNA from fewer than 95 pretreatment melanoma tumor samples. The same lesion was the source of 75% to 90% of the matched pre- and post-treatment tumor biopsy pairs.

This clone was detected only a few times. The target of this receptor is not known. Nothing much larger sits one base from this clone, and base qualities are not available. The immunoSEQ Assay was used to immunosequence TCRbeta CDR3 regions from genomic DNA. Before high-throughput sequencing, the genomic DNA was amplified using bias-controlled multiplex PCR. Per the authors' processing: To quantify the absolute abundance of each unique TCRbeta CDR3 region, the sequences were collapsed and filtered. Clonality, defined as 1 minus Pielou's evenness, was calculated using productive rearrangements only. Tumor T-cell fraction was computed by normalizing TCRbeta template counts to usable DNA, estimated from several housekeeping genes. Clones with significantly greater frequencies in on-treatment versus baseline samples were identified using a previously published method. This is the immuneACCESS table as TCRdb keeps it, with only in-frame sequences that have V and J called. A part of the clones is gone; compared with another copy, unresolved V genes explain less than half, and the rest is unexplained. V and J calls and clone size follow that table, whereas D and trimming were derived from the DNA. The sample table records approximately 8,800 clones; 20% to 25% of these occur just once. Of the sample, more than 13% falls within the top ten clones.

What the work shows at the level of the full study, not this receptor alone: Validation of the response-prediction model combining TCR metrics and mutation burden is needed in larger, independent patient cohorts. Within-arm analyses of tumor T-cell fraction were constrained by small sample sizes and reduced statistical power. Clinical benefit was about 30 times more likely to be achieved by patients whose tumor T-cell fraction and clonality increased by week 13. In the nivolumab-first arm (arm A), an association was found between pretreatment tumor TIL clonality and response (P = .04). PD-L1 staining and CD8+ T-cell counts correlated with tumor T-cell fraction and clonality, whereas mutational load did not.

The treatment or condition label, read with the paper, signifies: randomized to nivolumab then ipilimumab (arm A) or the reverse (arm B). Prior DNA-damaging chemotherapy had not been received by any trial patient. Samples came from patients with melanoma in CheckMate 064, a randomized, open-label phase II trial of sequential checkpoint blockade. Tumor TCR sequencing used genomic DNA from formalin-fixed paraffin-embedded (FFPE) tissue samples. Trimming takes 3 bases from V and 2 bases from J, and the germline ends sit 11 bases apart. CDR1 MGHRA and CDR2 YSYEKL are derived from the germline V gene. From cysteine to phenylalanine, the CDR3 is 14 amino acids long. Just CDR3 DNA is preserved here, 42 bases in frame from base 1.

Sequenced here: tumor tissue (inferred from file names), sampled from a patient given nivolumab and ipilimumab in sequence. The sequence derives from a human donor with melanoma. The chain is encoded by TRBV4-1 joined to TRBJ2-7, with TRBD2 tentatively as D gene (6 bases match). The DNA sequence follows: TGCGCCAGCAGCCAGTACGGAGGGGCCTACGAGCAGTACTTC. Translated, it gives CASSQYGGAYEQYF.